Included here is one T cell receptor beta chain sequence, with context. Its antigen is still unknown. No qualities accompany the bases; no much larger clone lies one base away. Collaborating institutions collected whole blood in K2EDTA tubes following their own protocols. For TCRbeta analysis, collaborator samples were shipped as frozen whole blood, as isolated PBMCs, or as DNA extracted from either sample type. CDR1 and CDR2 are read off the germline V gene as SGHRS and YFSETQ. The CDR3, from cysteine to phenylalanine, totals 16 residues. Only the CDR3 DNA is retained, 48 bases long and in frame from the first base. V has 0 bases trimmed and J has 7 bases trimmed; junction bases matching no gene number 5. TCRbeta CDR3 regions were amplified from genomic DNA using the immunoSEQ Assay, a bias-controlled multiplex PCR. In the paper's pipeline: The number of nucleated cells in each sample was estimated by amplification of reference gene primers within the assay. Sequence reads were collapsed and filtered to measure the absolute abundance of every unique TCRbeta CDR3 rearrangement. For each sample, productive Simpson clonality was calculated as the square root of Simpson's diversity index over productive rearrangements. TCRdb stores this immuneACCESS table with in-frame sequences only. Part of the clones is absent; in the studies checked, under half of the shortfall reflects unresolved V genes, and no reason is known for the rest. The V and J calls and clone size were taken over from that table, and D and trimming were inferred from the DNA. In this sample the table shows approximately 310,000 clones, around 87% of which occur a single time. The ten largest clones capture 1% of the sample.

This sample is drawn from a study of blood T cell repertoires in COVID-19 (dated by TCRdb to about 2020). General notes on the study: The collaborator samples originated in the United States, Italy and Spain and spanned the acute and convalescent phases of COVID-19. The dataset comprised deeply sampled blood TCRbeta repertoires from subjects exposed to, actively infected with, or recovered from COVID-19. Samples came from the ongoing ImmuneRACE study (first 160 participants) plus 1,254 subjects from 6 global collaborators. Where available, HLA class I and class II types were taken from metadata supplied by the sample provider and were not determined by assay-based typing. A freely available public database, intended as a resource for researchers studying the immune response to SARS-CoV-2, is where the repertoires were released. Nearly every sample came with metadata listing a de-identified subject ID, COVID-19 status, age in years and sex. The prospective study material was composed of cDNA or gDNA derived from T cells, B-cell-depleted T cells, or PBMCs.

Broad study findings and their caveats: The amount of clinical and demographic metadata varied by source and participant and was provided uncurated.

The sample comprised peripheral blood. The TCR was taken from a man between 50 and 59 years old with active or convalescent COVID-19. Rearrangement joined TRBV5-1 to TRBJ2-1; the central 12 bases match TRBD1. The nucleotide sequence reads TGCGCCAGCAGCTTGGTTGGGACAGGGGGCTGGAATGAGCAGTTCTTC. Its coded protein is CASSLVGTGGWNEQFF.